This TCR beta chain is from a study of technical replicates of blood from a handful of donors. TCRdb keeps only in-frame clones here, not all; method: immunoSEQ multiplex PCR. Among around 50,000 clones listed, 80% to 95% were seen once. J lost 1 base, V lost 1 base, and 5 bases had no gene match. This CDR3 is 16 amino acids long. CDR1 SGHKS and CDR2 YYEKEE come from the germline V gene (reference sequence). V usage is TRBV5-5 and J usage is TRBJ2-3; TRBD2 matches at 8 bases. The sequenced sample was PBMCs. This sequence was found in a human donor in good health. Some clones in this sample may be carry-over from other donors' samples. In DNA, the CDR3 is TGTGCCAGCAGCTTGCGGGGGGGTTGGGGCACAGATACGCAGTATTTT. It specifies CASSLRGGWGTDTQYF.